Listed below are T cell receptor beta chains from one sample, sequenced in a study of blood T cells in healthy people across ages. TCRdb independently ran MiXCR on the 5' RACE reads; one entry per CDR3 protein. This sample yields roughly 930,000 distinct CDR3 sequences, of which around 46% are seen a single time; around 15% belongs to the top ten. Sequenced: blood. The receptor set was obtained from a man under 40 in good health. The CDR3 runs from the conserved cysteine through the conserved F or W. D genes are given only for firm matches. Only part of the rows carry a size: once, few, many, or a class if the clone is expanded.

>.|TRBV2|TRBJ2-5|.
CASNALYQETQYF
TGTGCCAGCAACGCTTTGTACCAAGAGACCCAGTACTTC
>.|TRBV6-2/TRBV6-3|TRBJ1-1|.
CASSYSIGRVRWDTEAFF
TGTGCCAGCAGTTACTCGATCGGTAGGGTACGGTGGGACACTGAAGCTTTCTTT
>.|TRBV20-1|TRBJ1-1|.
CSAREPPSSPPLNTEAFF
TGCAGTGCTAGAGAGCCCCCCTCCTCCCCCCCCTTGAACACTGAAGCTTTCTTT
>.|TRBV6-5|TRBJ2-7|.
CASRETDSYEQYF
TGTGCCAGCAGGGAGACAGATTCCTACGAGCAGTACTTC
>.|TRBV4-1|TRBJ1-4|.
CASSQGTVGNEKLFF
TGCGCCAGCAGCCAAGGGACAGTTGGTAATGAAAAACTGTTTTTT
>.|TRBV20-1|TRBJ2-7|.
CSAPGGSSYEQYF
TGCAGTGCCCCTGGCGGAAGCTCCTACGAGCAGTACTTC
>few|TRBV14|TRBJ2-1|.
CASSPRTLASHNNEQFF
TGTGCCAGCAGCCCCAGAACCCTAGCAAGTCATAACAATGAGCAGTTCTTC
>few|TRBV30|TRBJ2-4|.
CAWSTLGGAKNIQYF
TGTGCCTGGAGTACCCTTGGGGGGGCCAAAAACATTCAGTACTTC
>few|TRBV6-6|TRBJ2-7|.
CASGYSRETYEQYF
TGTGCCAGCGGTTACTCTCGGGAAACCTACGAGCAGTACTTC
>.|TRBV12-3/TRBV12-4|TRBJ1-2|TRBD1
CASSLAAGGFYGYTF
TGTGCCAGCAGTTTAGCGGCAGGGGGCTTCTATGGCTACACCTTC
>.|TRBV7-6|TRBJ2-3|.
CASRPPSSGTDTQYF
TGTGCCAGCAGGCCCCCTTCTAGCGGCACAGATACGCAGTATTTT
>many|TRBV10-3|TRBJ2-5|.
CAISEGQETQYF
TGTGCCATCAGTGAGGGACAAGAGACCCAGTACTTC
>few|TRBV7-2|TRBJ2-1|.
CASSEGPPSSYNEQFF
TGTGCCAGCAGCGAGGGACCGCCAAGCTCCTACAATGAGCAGTTCTTC
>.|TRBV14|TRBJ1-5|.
CASSQGHREFLGQPQHF
TGTGCCAGCAGCCAAGGACACAGGGAGTTCTTAGGTCAGCCCCAGCATTTT
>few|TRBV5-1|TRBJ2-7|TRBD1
CASSVDRLVSYEQYF
TGCGCCAGCAGCGTGGACAGGCTGGTTTCTTACGAGCAGTACTTC
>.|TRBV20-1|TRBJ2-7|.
CSARDVAGSYEQYF
TGCAGTGCTAGAGATGTCGCGGGCTCCTACGAGCAGTACTTC
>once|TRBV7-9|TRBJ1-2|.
CASSPSPQGLTHGYTF
TGTGCCAGCAGCCCGTCCCCTCAGGGATTAACCCATGGCTACACCTTC
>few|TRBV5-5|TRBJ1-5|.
CASSWGRGIGQPQHF
TGTGCCAGCAGCTGGGGGCGGGGGATCGGTCAGCCCCAGCATTTT
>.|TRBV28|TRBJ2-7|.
CASHRMSYEQYF
TGTGCCAGTCACAGGATGTCCTACGAGCAGTACTTC
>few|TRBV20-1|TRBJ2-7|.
CSAKRQGGEQYF
TGCAGTGCTAAACGACAGGGAGGCGAGCAGTACTTC
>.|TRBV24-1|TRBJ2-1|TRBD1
CATSDSIGTGGSPQFF
TGTGCCACCAGTGATTCGATTGGGACAGGGGGCTCCCCCCAGTTCTTC
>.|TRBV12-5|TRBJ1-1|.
CASGTSQGGTEAFF
TGTGCTAGTGGTACCTCACAGGGTGGCACTGAAGCTTTCTTT
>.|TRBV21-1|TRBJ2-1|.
CASSKGPKTGGASNEQFF
TGTGCCAGCAGCAAGGGGCCCAAAACAGGGGGCGCGTCAAATGAGCAGTTCTTC
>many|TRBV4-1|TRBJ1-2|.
CASSQEGYGYTF
TGTGCCAGCAGCCAAGAGGGGTATGGCTACACCTTC
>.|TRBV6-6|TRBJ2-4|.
CASSYGPKGGNIQYF
TGTGCCAGCAGTTACGGTCCAAAAGGGGGTAACATTCAGTACTTC
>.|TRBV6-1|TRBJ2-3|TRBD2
CASIPLAGGGGGTDTQYF
TGTGCCAGCATTCCCCTAGCGGGGGGGGGAGGAGGCACGGATACGCAGTATTTT
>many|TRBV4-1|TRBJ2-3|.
CASSQDWTGPRTDTQYF
TGCGCCAGCAGCCAAGATTGGACGGGGCCGCGCACAGATACGCAGTATTTT
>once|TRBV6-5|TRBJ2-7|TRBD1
CASSYAGGASYGQYF
TGTGCCAGCAGTTACGCAGGGGGCGCATCCTACGGGCAGTACTTT
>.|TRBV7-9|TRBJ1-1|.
CASSLGRADEAFF
TGTGCCAGCAGCTTGGGTAGAGCCGATGAAGCTTTCTTT
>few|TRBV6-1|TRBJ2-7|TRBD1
CASSATGGPYEQYF
TGTGCCAGCAGTGCTACAGGGGGCCCCTACGAGCAGTACTTC
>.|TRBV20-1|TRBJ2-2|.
CSAAPHTLTGELFF
TGCAGTGCGGCCCCACATACCCTCACCGGGGAGCTGTTTTTT